Below, 29 T cell receptor beta chains from the same sample are listed, as sequenced in a study of identical twins. TCRdb passed the 5' RACE reads through MiXCR, listing each CDR3 protein once. The sample consists of roughly 690,000 distinct CDR3 sequences, around 5.7% of them appearing once. Sequencing used naive T cells sorted from blood. Receptors originate from a man between 18 and 29 years old in good health.

Ten or more counts support this clonotype. The rearrangement joins TRBV20-1 to TRBJ2-5; 7 bases map to TRBD1. The CDR3 sequence is 16 residues long. Germline V gene lookup returns CDR1 DFQATT and CDR2 SNEGSKA (reference sequence). With V trimmed by 6 bases and J by 5 bases, 18 bases remained unmatched. The CDR3 protein is CSAIDRALNAEETQYF. For the CDR3, the DNA is TGCAGTGCCATAGACAGGGCCCTAAACGCGGAGGAGACCCAGTACTTC.

This clonotype was counted at least ten times. This chain uses TRBV10-3 with TRBJ2-7; D might be TRBD2 (5 bases). Trimming left V 11 bases short and J 2 bases short, with 16 bases between. The germline V gene has CDR1 ENHRY and CDR2 SYGVKD. The CDR3 is made up of 13 amino acids. CDR3 in amino acids: CASGSGGTYEQYF. DNA of the CDR3: TGTGCCTCGGGGTCAGGTGGCACCTACGAGCAGTACTTC.

V is TRBV10-3 and J is TRBJ2-1; D is undetermined. Germline CDR1 reads ENHRY; CDR2 reads SYGVKD. V was shortened by 11 bases and J by 4 bases, with 12 bases between the two germline ends. This CDR3 has 12 residues. The CDR3 DNA follows: TGTGCCGTAACCGACTTATACAATGAGCAGTTCTTC. Its protein is CAVTDLYNEQFF.

The rearrangement uses TRBV29-1 and TRBJ1-5; D not certain. Germline assignment: CDR1 SQVTM and CDR2 ANQGSEA. The V end was cut by 4 bases, the J end by 5 bases, with 12 bases between. The CDR3 spans 13 residues. CDR3 protein: CSVVTDGHQPQHF. Here the CDR3 DNA reads TGCAGCGTTGTCACGGACGGACATCAGCCCCAGCATTTT.

This clonotype occurred many times. This chain links TRBV28 with TRBJ2-7; 13 nucleotides line up with TRBD2. The CDR3 is made up of 19 amino acids. Germline V gene data show CDR1 as MDHEN and CDR2 as SYDVKM. V shed 4 bases, J shed 0 bases, and the junction held 12 bases outside the gene matches. In nucleotides, the CDR3 is TGTGCCAGCAGTTCTACCCTGACTAGCGGGAGGCCGAGCTCCTACGAGCAGTACTTC. Translated: CASSSTLTSGRPSSYEQYF.

The chain employs TRBV21-1 and TRBJ2-7. TRBV21-1 is a known pseudogene. The CDR3 totals 13 residues. The CDR3 DNA reads TGTGCCAGCAGCACGACAGAGTCCTACGAGCAGTACGTC. It specifies CASSTTESYEQYV.

The genes are TRBV29-1 and TRBJ2-2, with 8 bases lining up with TRBD1. V was pared by 5 bases and J by 1 base, with 3 bases of the junction left unmatched. Germline V gene lookup returns CDR1 SQVTM and CDR2 ANQGSEA. This CDR3 is built from 14 residues. The CDR3 here is CSVTGGLNTGELFF. The CDR3 region has the DNA TGCAGCGTTACAGGGGGATTGAACACCGGGGAGCTGTTTTTT.

This clonotype has a count of ten or more. The chain has TRBV6-4 and TRBJ2-1, with 9 bases fitting TRBD2. The CDR3 has 16 residues. The germline CDR1 and CDR2 sequences are MRHNA and SNTAGT. V lost 2 bases to trimming and J lost 0 bases; unmatched junction nucleotides: 2. The CDR3: CASSDRGRGSYNEQFF. DNA for the CDR3: TGTGCCAGCAGTGACCGCGGGAGGGGCTCCTACAATGAGCAGTTCTTC.

This clonotype showed up many times. The chain employs TRBV12-3 or TRBV12-4 and TRBJ2-2; 10 nucleotides agree with TRBD1. With V trimmed by 10 bases and J by 6 bases, 8 bases remained unmatched. The CDR3 consists of 14 residues. The CDR3 reads CATHRDRGPGELFF. The DNA for the CDR3 is TGTGCCACCCACCGGGACAGGGGCCCCGGGGAGCTGTTTTTT.

This clonotype appeared many times. The chain is built from TRBV7-9 and TRBJ2-7, with TRBD2 as a possible D gene (5 bases). V was cut by 5 bases and J by 4 bases, with 15 bases left in between. The CDR3 has 14 residues. The germline V gene encodes CDR1 SEHNR and CDR2 FQNEAQ (reference sequence). Here the CDR3 reads CASSRPTRRYEQYF. DNA for the CDR3: TGTGCCAGCAGCCGACCGACCCGGAGGTACGAGCAGTACTTC.

V gene TRBV7-8 combines with J gene TRBJ2-7, with 8 positions matching TRBD1. After removal of 2 bases from V and 4 bases from J, the junction contained 13 bases not matched to a gene. The CDR3 extends over 17 amino acids. CDR1 SGHVS and CDR2 FQNEAQ come from the germline V gene. CDR3 loop: CASSLPPGGWTAYEQYF. CDR3 sequence (DNA): TGTGCCAGCAGCTTACCCCCAGGGGGCTGGACTGCTTACGAGCAGTACTTC.

At least ten counts were recorded for this clonotype. The chain is built from TRBV20-1 and TRBJ1-1; D is possibly TRBD1 (6 bases). The CDR3 consists of 15 residues. Germline values: CDR1 DFQATT, CDR2 SNEGSKA (reference sequence). V was trimmed by 5 bases and J by 1 base, leaving 17 bases between them. The CDR3 here is CSAPPLGGRNTEAFF. Written as DNA, the CDR3 is TGCAGTGCTCCGCCGTTGGGGGGGCGGAACACTGAAGCTTTCTTT.

This chain connects TRBV6-5 to TRBJ2-4; TRBD2 is a possible D gene (5 bases). The V end was cut by 2 bases, the J end by 6 bases, with 8 bases between. Germline V CDR1 and CDR2: MNHEY, SVGAGI. This CDR3 spans 13 amino acids. This CDR3 reads CASSYSAGNIQYF. DNA of the CDR3: TGTGCCAGCAGTTACAGTGCGGGAAACATTCAGTACTTC.

This clonotype was seen a handful of times. The chain has TRBV29-1 and TRBJ2-7; 10 nucleotides agree with TRBD1. The CDR3 totals 13 residues. The V and J ends lost 6 bases and 7 bases, in that order; junction bases with no gene match: 9. CDR1 SQVTM and CDR2 ANQGSEA come from the germline V gene. CDR3 in amino acids: CSVRQGATGEQYV. The CDR3 nucleotides read TGCAGCGTAAGACAGGGGGCGACGGGAGAGCAGTACGTC.

This clonotype was observed at least ten times. The chain is built from TRBV28 and TRBJ2-7; a possible D gene is TRBD1 (6 bases). Germline V gene data show CDR1 as MDHEN and CDR2 as SYDVKM. CDR3 size: 14 residues. Between the trimmed V and J ends, which lost 6 bases and 1 base, there was a span of 13 bases. The CDR3 spells CASRPRGRSYEQYF. The CDR3 DNA sequence: TGTGCCAGCAGACCCAGGGGCCGATCCTACGAGCAGTACTTC.

This clonotype occurred many times. V gene TRBV27 combines with J gene TRBJ2-7, with D perhaps matching TRBD1 or TRBD2 (5 bases each). The germline gives CDR1 MNHEY, CDR2 SMNVEV (reference sequence). CDR3 length: 13 residues. Between the trimmed V and J ends, which lost 7 bases and 8 bases, there was a span of 18 bases. Written as DNA, the CDR3 is TGTGCCAGCAACCAACGGGGCGTTAGACAGCAGTACTTC. The encoded protein is CASNQRGVRQQYF.

This clonotype was recorded a few times. The chain is built from TRBV10-3 and TRBJ2-5; the D gene is possibly TRBD2 (5 bases). CDR3 length: 17 amino acids. Germline CDR1 reads ENHRY; CDR2 reads SYGVKD. Trimming took off 0 bases at V and 2 bases at J, with 16 bases between the two ends. CDR3 DNA: TGTGCCATCAGTGAGTCGTCCGGAAGCGGACCTCAAGAGACCCAGTACTTC. Its protein product is CAISESSGSGPQETQYF.

This clonotype was seen at least ten times. The chain carries TRBV5-6 and TRBJ2-7; no definite D call. This CDR3 spans 13 amino acids. With 3 bases removed from V and 7 bases from J, the gap between germline ends came to 14 bases. Germline loops: CDR1 SGHDT, CDR2 YYEEEE. CDR3 DNA sequence: TGTGCCAGCAGCTCCATCCCGAGACGGGAGCAGTACGTC. This codes for CASSSIPRREQYV.

Many counts were recorded for this clonotype. The chain has TRBV28 and TRBJ2-6; tentative D call: TRBD1 (6 bases). V dropped 3 bases and J dropped 2 bases, with 14 bases sitting between them. Germline V gene lookup returns CDR1 MDHEN and CDR2 SYDVKM. The CDR3 length is 17 residues. DNA for the CDR3: TGTGCCAGCAGTTTCCCCAGGGGTCAACCTGGGGCCAACGTCCTGACTTTC. Amino acid sequence: CASSFPRGQPGANVLTF.

This clonotype was detected many times. This sequence joins TRBV12-3 or TRBV12-4 and TRBJ1-2; D is uncertain. Trimming shortened V by 3 bases and J by 8 bases, and 13 bases separated the two germline ends. CDR3 size: 13 residues. CDR3 in DNA: TGTGCCAGCAGTTTCCCTGTTAACAGAGGCTACACCTTC. Its translation: CASSFPVNRGYTF.

Ten or more counts support this clonotype. The rearrangement joins TRBV4-3 to TRBJ2-1; 9 bases map to TRBD2. V lost 0 bases and J lost 8; bases outside the gene matches: 8. Germline V gene lookup returns CDR1 LGHNA and CDR2 YSLEER. The CDR3 has 16 residues. The CDR3: CASSQDVSGRRYEQFF. CDR3 in DNA: TGCGCCAGCAGCCAAGATGTTAGCGGGAGACGCTATGAGCAGTTCTTC.

In its sample, this clonotype was seen many times. V and J are TRBV28 and TRBJ1-5, with D possibly being TRBD1 (6 bases). CDR1 MDHEN and CDR2 SYDVKM come from the germline V gene. Trimming took 7 bases from V and 4 from J, leaving 11 bases between them. This CDR3 region has 13 residues. CDR3 region: CASTGTNNQPQHF. In DNA, the CDR3 is TGTGCCAGCACCGGGACAAATAATCAGCCCCAGCATTTT.

This clonotype was picked up many times. The CDR3 spells CASSVGTGFNNEQFF. The CDR3 region has the DNA TGTGCCAGCAGCGTCGGGACAGGGTTCAACAATGAGCAGTTCTTC. This chain joins TRBV6-1 and TRBJ2-1; 9 nucleotides line up with TRBD1. The junction had 8 bases not matched to a gene; V was cut back by 6 bases and J by 5 bases. CDR1 MNHNS and CDR2 SASEGT come from the germline V gene. The CDR3 sequence is 15 residues long.

This clonotype was found many times. J is TRBJ2-4 and V is TRBV5-1; 8 positions match TRBD1. This CDR3 has 15 amino acids. Looked up from germline, CDR1 is SGHRS and CDR2 is YFSETQ. V shed 4 bases and J 6 bases; nucleotides not matched to a gene: 9. CDR3 residues: CASSSSGTGRNIQYF. CDR3 in DNA: TGCGCCAGCAGCAGCTCCGGGACAGGTCGAAACATTCAGTACTTC.

In this sample, this clonotype turned up many times. The V call is TRBV5-4, the J call TRBJ1-1; D not resolved. V lost 6 bases and J 5 bases, leaving 11 bases between the germline ends. CDR1 is SGHNT and CDR2 is YYREEE in the germline V gene (reference sequence). There are 12 residues in the CDR3. The DNA of the CDR3 is TGTGCCAGCACTGACCAGTTGACTGAAGCTTTCTTT. Protein: CASTDQLTEAFF.

The V gene is TRBV5-1, the J gene TRBJ2-5, with 14 bases fitting TRBD2. The trim removed 4 bases at V and 5 bases at J, leaving 7 bases unmatched. CDR1 and CDR2 (germline): SGHRS, YFSETQ. This CDR3 comprises 16 residues. DNA of the CDR3: TGCGCCAGCAGCAGTGGGACTAGCGGGAGTTGGGAGACCCAGTACTTC. Translating gives CASSSGTSGSWETQYF.

This clonotype appeared a few times. The V and J genes are TRBV6-1 and TRBJ2-1, with D possibly matching TRBD2 (7 bases). V lost 5 bases and J lost 3, with 17 bases in between. Germline values: CDR1 MNHNS, CDR2 SASEGT. The CDR3 extends over 16 amino acids. This CDR3 is CASSPMGGALYNEQFF. DNA for the CDR3: TGTGCCAGCAGTCCGATGGGGGGGGCTCTCTACAATGAGCAGTTCTTC.

This clonotype was recorded many times. This chain links TRBV28 with TRBJ1-4; no clear D gene. Trimming removed 6 bases from V and 10 bases from J, with 9 bases in between. Germline V gene data show CDR1 as MDHEN and CDR2 as SYDVKM. There are 11 residues in the CDR3. CDR3 amino acids: CASSLDGKLFF. CDR3 bases: TGTGCCAGCAGCCTCGACGGAAAACTGTTTTTT.

Comment on this clonotype: Possible read error: a much larger clone is one base away. The chain carries TRBV27 and TRBJ2-1, with TRBD2 matching over 7 bases. This CDR3 is 13 amino acids long. CDR1 MNHEY and CDR2 SMNVEV come from the germline V gene (reference sequence). The CDR3 nucleotides read TGTGCCAGCAGTTCCGGACTAGACAATAAGCAGTTCTTC. It translates to CASSSGLDNKQFF.